The 16 T cell receptor beta chains in this list originate from one sample, sequenced in a study of blood T cells in healthy people across ages. Together with a sample-barcoded 5' primer, a J-beta primer mix was included in a second PCR lasting about 7 to 11 cycles. TCRdb re-analysed the 5' RACE reads in MiXCR, keeping a single row per CDR3 protein. Of approximately 2,000,000 distinct CDR3 sequences listed, roughly two fifths are singletons. The specimen was blood. The source is a human donor in good health.

This chain joins TRBV20-1 and TRBJ1-1, with 7 bases identical to TRBD1. The germline gives CDR1 DFQATT, CDR2 SNEGSKA (reference sequence). V dropped 3 bases and J dropped 4; count of bases not matched to a gene: 11. The CDR3 runs 15 residues. The CDR3 DNA follows: TGCAGTGCTAGTAATCCTGACAGGGCGGGCACTGAAGCTTTCTTT. Its translation: CSASNPDRAGTEAFF.

In this sample, this clonotype turned up a few times. The chain has TRBV7-9 and TRBJ1-2; D might be TRBD1 (5 bases). The CDR3 is made up of 14 amino acids. Between the trimmed V and J ends, which lost 0 bases and 4 bases, there was a span of 9 bases. The germline gives CDR1 SEHNR, CDR2 FQNEAQ (reference sequence). CDR3 loop: CASSLAGTPYGYTF. DNA for the CDR3: TGTGCCAGCAGCTTAGCAGGGACGCCCTATGGCTACACCTTC.

V usage is TRBV20-1 and J usage is TRBJ2-1; 10 positions match TRBD2. This CDR3 has 16 residues. CDR1 is DFQATT, CDR2 SNEGSKA, per germline (reference sequence). Unmatched junction bases numbered 16, after V lost 1 base and J lost 13 bases. CDR3 in amino acids: CSARGGVAGGQETQFF. The DNA of the CDR3 is TGCAGTGCTAGAGGCGGGGTAGCGGGGGGTCAAGAGACCCAGTTCTTC.

The rearrangement uses TRBV28 and TRBJ2-7; TRBD1 aligns across 10 bases. The V gene's germline CDR1 is MDHEN and CDR2 SYDVKM. Germline trimming cut 5 bases from V and 0 bases from J; bases unmatched to any gene: 4. This CDR3 contains 15 residues. The DNA of the CDR3 is TGTGCCAGCAGTGCGGGACAGGGGCACTCCTACGAGCAGTACTTC. Protein product: CASSAGQGHSYEQYF.

The V and J genes are TRBV6-5 and TRBJ2-1, with D possibly matching TRBD1 (6 bases). CDR1 MNHEY and CDR2 SVGAGI come from the germline V gene. Trimming shortened V by 7 bases and J by 8 bases, and 21 bases separated the two germline ends. The CDR3 totals 15 residues. The CDR3 sequence: CASTSFDQGWDEQFF. The DNA of the CDR3 is TGTGCCAGCACCTCCTTTGACCAGGGGTGGGATGAGCAGTTCTTC.

The rearrangement joins TRBV12-5 to TRBJ1-1; 7 bases map to TRBD1. V lost 5 bases and J lost 1; bases outside the gene matches: 7. The CDR3 contains 15 residues. CDR1 LGHNT and CDR2 FRNRAP come from the germline V gene. The chain's CDR3 is CASGPRTGENTEAFF. The CDR3, as DNA: TGTGCTAGTGGTCCCCGGACAGGAGAGAACACTGAAGCTTTCTTT.

This clonotype has only a few counts. The junction does not match germline at one end; this may be a read error. V gene TRBV5-1 combines with J gene TRBJ1-2; D gene unclear. Germline CDR1 is SGHRS and CDR2 is YFSETQ. The CDR3 length is 14 residues. The CDR3 nucleotides read TGCGCCAGTAGCTCGAGCGGTAACACGTATGGCTACACCTTC. Translated: CASSSSGNTYGYTF.

The V call is TRBV4-3, the J call TRBJ1-2, with D unclear. V lost 0 bases to trimming and J lost 4 bases, with 12 bases between them. Germline CDR1 and CDR2: LGHNA and YSLEER. CDR3 length: 15 amino acids. CDR3 sequence: CASSQDGNPFYGYTF. CDR3 in DNA: TGCGCCAGCAGCCAAGACGGCAACCCCTTCTATGGCTACACCTTC.

This rearrangement joins TRBV3-1 to TRBJ2-7; 8 positions agree with TRBD2. The CDR3 totals 14 residues. CDR1 is LGHDT and CDR2 is YNNKEL in the germline V gene (reference sequence). J lost 7 bases, V lost 1 base, and 6 bases had no gene match. The CDR3 bases are TGTGCCAGCAGCCAAGCGGCGGGGGGTGAGGAGCAGTACTTC. This codes for CASSQAAGGEEQYF.

This sequence joins TRBV29-1 and TRBJ1-1; no clear D gene. This CDR3 is built from 13 residues. Trimming took 7 bases from V and 7 from J, leaving 19 bases between them. CDR1 and CDR2 (germline): SQVTM, ANQGSEA. The CDR3 spells CSATSRGNFEAFF. CDR3 bases: TGCAGCGCAACGTCCCGGGGAAACTTTGAAGCTTTCTTT.

The chain employs TRBV7-2 and TRBJ2-6, with D perhaps given as TRBD1 or TRBD2 (5 bases each). Germline CDR1 reads SGHTA; CDR2 reads FQGNSA. CDR3 length: 17 residues. The V end was cut by 2 bases, the J end by 0 bases, with 11 bases between. CDR3 in amino acids: CASSLRGTDSGANVLTF. As DNA, the CDR3 is TGTGCCAGCAGCTTACGTGGGACCGACTCTGGGGCCAACGTCCTGACTTTC.

This clonotype was recorded once. The rearrangement uses TRBV9 and TRBJ2-4; tentative D call: TRBD2 (5 bases). With the DNA end fitting TRBJ2-7 better, the J assignment may be wrong. The length of the CDR3 is 16 residues. CDR1 and CDR2 from the germline V gene are SGDLS and YYNGEE. The CDR3 sequence is CASSANPRTLTYEQYF. DNA of the CDR3: TGTGCCAGCAGCGCCAATCCACGGACTCTAACCTACGAGCAGTACTTC.

There are a few counts of this clonotype. The chain is built from TRBV7-9 and TRBJ1-2; D is uncertain. The CDR3 extends over 12 amino acids. CDR1 is SEHNR and CDR2 is FQNEAQ in the germline V gene (reference sequence). The V end was cut by 4 bases, the J end by 3 bases, with 6 bases between. CDR3 nucleotides: TGTGCCAGCAGCTATACGGACTATGGCTACACCTTC. This encodes CASSYTDYGYTF. Based on the CDR3 plus reference TRBV7-9 and TRBJ1-2, the full variable domain is DTGVSQNPRHKITKRGQNVTFRCDPISEHNRLYWYRQTLGQGPEFLTYFQNEAQLEKSRLLSDRFSAERPKGSFSTLEIQRTEQGDSAMYLCASSYTDYGYTFGSGTRLTVV.

This clonotype was counted between two and nine times. The V gene is TRBV14, the J gene TRBJ2-1; D gene unclear. The germline V gene encodes CDR1 SGHDN and CDR2 FVKESK. This CDR3 comprises 13 residues. With 0 bases removed from V and 6 bases from J, the gap between germline ends came to 6 bases. The CDR3 region has the DNA TGTGCCAGCAGCCAAGAAATTGGCAATGAGCAGTTCTTC. This gives the protein CASSQEIGNEQFF.

The chain is built from TRBV7-9 and TRBJ1-1, with a weak D call TRBD1 (5 bases). Germline lookup yields CDR1 SEHNR and CDR2 FQNEAQ (reference sequence). V shed 4 bases and J shed 0 bases, with 18 bases lying between them. This CDR3 region has 17 residues. The CDR3 nucleotides are TGTGCCAGCAGCTCGGGGACCAGGGTCCTTATGAACACTGAAGCTTTCTTT. It specifies CASSSGTRVLMNTEAFF.

The gene calls are TRBV12-3 or TRBV12-4 and TRBJ2-7; 9 nucleotides align to TRBD1. The CDR3 is made up of 14 amino acids. The J segment lost 3 bases and the V segment lost 6 bases, leaving 6 bases of the junction unmatched. CDR3 sequence reads: CASSAGQGFYEQYF. The CDR3, as DNA: TGTGCCAGCAGCGCGGGACAGGGATTCTACGAGCAGTACTTC.